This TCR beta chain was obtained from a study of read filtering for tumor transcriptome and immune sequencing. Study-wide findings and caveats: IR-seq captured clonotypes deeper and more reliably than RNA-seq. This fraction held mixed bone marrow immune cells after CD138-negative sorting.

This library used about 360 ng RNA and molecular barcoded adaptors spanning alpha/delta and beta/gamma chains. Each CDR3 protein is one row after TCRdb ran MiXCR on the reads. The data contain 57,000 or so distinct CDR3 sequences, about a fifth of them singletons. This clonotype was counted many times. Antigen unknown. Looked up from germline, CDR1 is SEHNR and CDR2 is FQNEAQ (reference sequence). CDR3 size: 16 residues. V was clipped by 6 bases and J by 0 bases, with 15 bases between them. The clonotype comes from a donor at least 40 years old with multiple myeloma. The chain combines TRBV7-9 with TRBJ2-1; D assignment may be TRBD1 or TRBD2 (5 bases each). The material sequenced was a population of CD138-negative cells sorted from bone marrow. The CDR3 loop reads CASSRGAGSSYNEQFF. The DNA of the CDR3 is TGTGCCAGCAGTCGAGGTGCAGGGAGCTCCTACAATGAGCAGTTCTTC.